This entry features one TCR beta chain sequence. This sample was included in a study of shared T cell receptors in the human thymus. V gave up 0 bases and J gave up 16 bases, with 23 bases separating them. The CDR3 length is 16 residues. Germline assignment: CDR1 SGHDT and CDR2 YYEEEE. TCRdb's copy holds only in-frame clones and misses some; the assay was immunoSEQ multiplex PCR. The table lists about 660,000 clones, about 89% of them singletons, with 0.0094% in the top ten. This sample also belongs to another study, concerning human thymus T cells. From that paper: From resections taken during corrective heart surgery, the thymus tissue was obtained. Related research found strongly overlapping thymic repertoires in unrelated individuals.

This chain links TRBV5-6 with TRBJ1-6; D is unclear. Sequenced sample: thymocytes. The TCR originated in a boy under two years old with a congenital heart defect. CDR3 nucleotides: TGTGCCAGCAGCTTGGTGCGGTCCCCATCTGAGGCGGAGCTCCACTTT. Translation gives CASSLVRSPSEAELHF.